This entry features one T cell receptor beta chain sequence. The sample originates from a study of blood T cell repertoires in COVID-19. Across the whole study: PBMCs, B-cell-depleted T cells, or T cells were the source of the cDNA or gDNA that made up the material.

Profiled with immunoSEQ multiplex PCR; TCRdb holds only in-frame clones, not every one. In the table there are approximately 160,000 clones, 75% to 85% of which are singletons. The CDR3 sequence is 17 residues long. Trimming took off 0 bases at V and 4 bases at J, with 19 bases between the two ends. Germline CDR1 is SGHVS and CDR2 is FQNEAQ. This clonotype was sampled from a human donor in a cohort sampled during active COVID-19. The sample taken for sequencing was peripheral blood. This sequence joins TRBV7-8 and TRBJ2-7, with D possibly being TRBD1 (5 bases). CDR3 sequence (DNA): TGTGCCAGCAGCTTAGCCAGTTGGTCAGGGAATTTATACGAGCAGTACTTC. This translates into CASSLASWSGNLYEQYF.